The source of this T cell receptor beta chain is a study of spatial heterogeneity in lung cancer. Across the whole study: Raw-read counts averaged over ten per unique TCR and UMI combination.

Study-wide points: In tumors, expanded intratumoral alpha and beta TCR counts tracked mutation counts.

In this sample, this clonotype turned up many times. Its target is not known. As to time point: sample taken at primary tumor resection. The donors, 72 patients with untreated early-stage non-small cell lung cancer, provided the samples. Unsorted whole RNA from tumor, nontumor lung or frozen PBMC underwent sequencing. CDR1 and CDR2 (germline): DFQATT, SNEGSKA (reference sequence). This CDR3 spans 14 amino acids. The V segment lost 7 bases and the J segment 6 bases; nucleotides outside the gene matches: 11. TCRdb analysed the 5' RACE reads with MiXCR anew, one entry per CDR3 protein. This table has 6,000 to 8,500 distinct CDR3 sequences, more than 10% appearing once.

The sample here was lung tumor tissue, taken at surgery. This TCR derives from a male donor with early-stage non-small cell lung cancer. The chain has TRBV20-1 and TRBJ2-7; 11 bases match TRBD2. The CDR3 nucleotides are TGCAGTGGGGTTGCTAGCGGGAGGCTGGGCGAGCAGTACTTC. This codes for CSGVASGRLGEQYF.